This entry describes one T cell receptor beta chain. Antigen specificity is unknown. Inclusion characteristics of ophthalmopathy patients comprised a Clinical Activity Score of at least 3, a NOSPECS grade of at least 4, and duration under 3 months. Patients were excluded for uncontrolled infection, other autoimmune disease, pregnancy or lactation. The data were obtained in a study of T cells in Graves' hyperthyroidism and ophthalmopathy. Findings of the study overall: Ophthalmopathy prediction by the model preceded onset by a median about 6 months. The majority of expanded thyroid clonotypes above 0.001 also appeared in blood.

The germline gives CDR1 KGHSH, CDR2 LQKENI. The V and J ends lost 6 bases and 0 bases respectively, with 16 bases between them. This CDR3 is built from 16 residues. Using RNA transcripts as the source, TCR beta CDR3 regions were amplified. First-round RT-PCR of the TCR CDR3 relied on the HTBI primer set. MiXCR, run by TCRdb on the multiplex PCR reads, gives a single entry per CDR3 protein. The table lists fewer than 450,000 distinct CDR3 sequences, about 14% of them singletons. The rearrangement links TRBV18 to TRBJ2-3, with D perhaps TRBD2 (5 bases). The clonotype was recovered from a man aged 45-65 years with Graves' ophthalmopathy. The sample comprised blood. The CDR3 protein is CASSPVGVTSTDTQYF. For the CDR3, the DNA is TGTGCCAGCTCCCCCGTCGGGGTCACTAGCACAGATACGCAGTATTTT. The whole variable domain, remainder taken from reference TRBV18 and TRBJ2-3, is NAGVMQNPRHLVRRRGQEARLRCSPMKGHSHVYWYRQLPEEGLKFMVYLQKENIIDESGMPKERFSAEFPKEGPSILRIQQVVRGDSAAYFCASSPVGVTSTDTQYFGPGTRLTVL.